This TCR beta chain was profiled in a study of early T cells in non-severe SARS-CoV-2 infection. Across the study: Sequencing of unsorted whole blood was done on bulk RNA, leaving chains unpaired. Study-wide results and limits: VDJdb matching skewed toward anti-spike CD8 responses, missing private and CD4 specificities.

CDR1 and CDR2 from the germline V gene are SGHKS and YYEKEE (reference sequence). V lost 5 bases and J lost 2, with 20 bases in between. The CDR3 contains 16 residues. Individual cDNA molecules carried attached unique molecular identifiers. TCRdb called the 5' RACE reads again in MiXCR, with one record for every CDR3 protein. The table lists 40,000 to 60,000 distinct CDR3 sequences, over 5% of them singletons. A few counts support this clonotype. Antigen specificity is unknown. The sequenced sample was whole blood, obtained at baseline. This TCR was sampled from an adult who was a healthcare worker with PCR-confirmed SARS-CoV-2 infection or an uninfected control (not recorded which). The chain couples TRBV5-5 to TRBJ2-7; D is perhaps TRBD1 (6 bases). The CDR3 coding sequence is TGTGCCAGCAGAAAAGATCCAGGGGCCTCTACCTACGAGCAGTACTTC. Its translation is CASRKDPGASTYEQYF.